This record covers a single T cell receptor (beta chain). This clonotype was detected only a few times. Which antigen it targets is not known. Per-base quality was not reported, and no clone a single base away is much larger than it. The germline V gene yields MGHRA for CDR1 and YSYEKL for CDR2. The CDR3 contains 18 residues, cysteine and phenylalanine counted. Of the read, only the CDR3 DNA is kept; its 54 bases are in frame from base 1. V is reduced by 2 bases and J by 4 bases, leaving a spacing of 24 bases between them. Every donor was a healthy Caucasian. These data belong to a study of identical twins (dated by TCRdb to 2016 to 2018). Context from the whole study: TCR alpha and beta repertoires from monozygotic twins, unrelated adults of various ages and cord blood were deep-sequenced to test whether fetal clonotypes persist. To rule out contamination, replicate twin experiments were performed at different times with different library preparation protocols. The paper as a whole reports these results and caveats: Recombination models systematically underestimated out-of-frame TCR alpha sharing in monozygotic twins but agreed with sharing between unrelated individuals. Out-of-frame TCR alpha sequences shared between twins showed an excess of low generation-probability sequences compared with coincidental sharing between unrelated individuals. Excess twin sharing in beta out-of-frame sequences was weaker because fewer shared sequences lowered the signal-to-noise ratio. Fewer insertions were carried by abundant cord blood beta clonotypes; a weaker similar trend was observed in young adult naive repertoires, while no such trend was observed in memory repertoires. Invariant T cells such as MAIT and iNKT could partly confound zero-insertion analyses, although diverse VJ usage argued against such confounding for most clonotypes. Because the same donors could not be followed over many years, the conclusions relied on cross-sectional statistical analysis.

Receptors were amplified or captured by 5' RACE. These reads were obtained on an Illumina HiSeq 2000. A universal primer binding site was introduced by template switching, and a unique molecular identifier was present in the final cDNA, enabling accurate counting of TCR cDNA molecules. Specific primers in the conserved constant-segment region were used to synthesize first-strand cDNA for TCR alpha and beta chains. To control for contamination, every cDNA library was double barcoded, receiving both a SMART-Mk sample barcode and Illumina barcodes. TruSeq adapter sequences along with Illumina sample barcodes were introduced in two successive PCR steps. TCR alpha and beta cDNA libraries were sequenced on the Illumina HiSeq platform with custom primers. Concerning the study's data processing: Raw reads were processed with MiGEC to extract unique molecular identifiers, and MiXCR was used to determine CDR3 positions. Recombination models were inferred per individual with the repgenHMM and IGoR tools using an EM algorithm. Shared clonotype analysis was performed with the tcR package in R, normalizing sharing by the product of cloneset sizes. Out-of-frame nonproductive sequences were analyzed to study raw recombination free of thymic and clonal selection effects. TCRdb cleaned the public reads at Q25 with fastp, built clones with MiXCR and kept in-frame beta chains. Every entry covers one CDR3 protein and lists the most common genes and DNA from its rows. TCRdb's processing, not the study's, gives the V and J calls here. The sample table holds roughly 1.6 million distinct CDR3 sequences, of which about 32% were seen once. The ten largest clones add up to under 0.35% of the sample.

The clonotype originates from a newborn girl in good health. Sequences were obtained from cord blood. This chain is built from TRBV4-1 and TRBJ2-7; no D gene is confidently identified. The bases are TGCGCCAGCAGCCAATTTCCCCAGACTGGGGTCGTTAGGTACGAGCAGTACTTC. This gives the protein CASSQFPQTGVVRYEQYF.